What follows describes a single T cell receptor (beta chain). Its antigen is unknown. The sample comes from a study of cytomegalovirus exposure and HLA in healthy donors. Study-level results: A missense DCLRE1C variant was associated with V- and J-gene trimming of TCR beta chains in a later analysis, and an independent cohort replicated the association. Earlier analysis looked at TCR beta V segments, and most were productive about 87% or about 30% of the time.

The CDR3 covers 13 residues. The J segment lost 2 bases and the V segment lost 2 bases, leaving 2 bases of the junction unmatched. Germline-derived CDR1 and CDR2 are GTSNPN and SVGIG (reference sequence). PCR involved 60 Vbeta and 13 Jbeta primers. Repertoires were generated with immunoSEQ multiplex PCR, while TCRdb's copy carries only in-frame clones and drops some. Its table records approximately 47,000 clones. What was sequenced was PBMCs. The receptor was isolated from a male donor in good health and CMV-seronegative. This chain joins TRBV30 and TRBJ2-7; 8 nucleotides match TRBD2. The CDR3 here is CAWSSGGAYEQYF. CDR3 nucleotides: TGTGCCTGGAGTTCCGGGGGGGCCTACGAGCAGTACTTC. The complete variable domain, with remaining parts taken from reference TRBV30 and TRBJ2-7, reads SQTIHQWPATLVQPVGSPLSLECTVEGTSNPNLYWYRQAAGRGLQLLFYSVGIGQISSEVPQNLSASRPQDRQFILSSKKLLLSDSGFYLCAWSSGGAYEQYFGPGTRLTVT.